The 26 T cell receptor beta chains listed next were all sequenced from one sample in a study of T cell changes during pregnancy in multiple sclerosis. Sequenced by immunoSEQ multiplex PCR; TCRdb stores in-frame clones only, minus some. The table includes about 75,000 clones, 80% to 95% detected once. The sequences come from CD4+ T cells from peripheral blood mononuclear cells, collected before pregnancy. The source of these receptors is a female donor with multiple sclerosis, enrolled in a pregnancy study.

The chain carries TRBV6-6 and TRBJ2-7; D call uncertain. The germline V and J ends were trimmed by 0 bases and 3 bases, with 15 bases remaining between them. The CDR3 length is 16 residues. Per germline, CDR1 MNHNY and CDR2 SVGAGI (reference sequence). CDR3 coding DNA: TGTGCCAGCAGTTACTCGAGTGTGAACTCCCTCTACGAGCAGTACTTC. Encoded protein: CASSYSSVNSLYEQYF.

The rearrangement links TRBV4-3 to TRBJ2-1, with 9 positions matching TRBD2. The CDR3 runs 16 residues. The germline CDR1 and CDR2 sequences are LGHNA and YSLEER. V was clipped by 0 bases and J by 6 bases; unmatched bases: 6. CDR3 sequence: CASSQDHSGSRNEQFF. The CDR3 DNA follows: TGCGCCAGCAGCCAAGATCATAGCGGGAGTCGCAATGAGCAGTTCTTC.

CDR3 sequence reads: CASSLEGGPIKGQYF. The CDR3 DNA reads TGTGCCAGCAGTTTAGAGGGAGGGCCGATAAAGGGGCAGTACTTC. The rearrangement uses TRBV28 and TRBJ2-7; the match to TRBD2 covers 7 bases. The CDR3 runs 15 residues. The ends lost 2 bases at V and 9 bases at J; junction bases unmatched: 13. Germline assignment: CDR1 MDHEN and CDR2 SYDVKM. Using reference TRBV28 and TRBJ2-7 for the parts outside the CDR3, the full variable domain is DVKVTQSSRYLVKRTGEKVFLECVQDMDHENMFWYRQDPGLGLRLIYFSYDVKMKEKGDIPEGYSVSREKKERFSLILESASTNQTSMYLCASSLEGGPIKGQYFGPGTRLTVT.

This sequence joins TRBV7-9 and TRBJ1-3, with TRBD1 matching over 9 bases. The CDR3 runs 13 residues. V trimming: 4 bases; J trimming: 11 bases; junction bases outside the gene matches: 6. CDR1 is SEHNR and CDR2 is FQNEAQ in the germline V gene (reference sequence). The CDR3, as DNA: TGTGCCAGCAGCTCAGGACAGGGGAAACCCATATATTTT. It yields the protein CASSSGQGKPIYF.

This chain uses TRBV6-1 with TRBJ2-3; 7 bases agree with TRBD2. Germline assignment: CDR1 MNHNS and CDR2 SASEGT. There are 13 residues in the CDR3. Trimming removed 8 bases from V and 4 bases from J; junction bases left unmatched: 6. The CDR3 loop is CASCRDYPDTQYF. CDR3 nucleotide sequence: TGTGCCAGCTGCCGGGACTACCCAGATACGCAGTATTTT.

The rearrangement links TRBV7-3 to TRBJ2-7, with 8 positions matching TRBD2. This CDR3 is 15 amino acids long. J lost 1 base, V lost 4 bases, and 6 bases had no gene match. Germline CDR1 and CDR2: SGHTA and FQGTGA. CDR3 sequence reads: CASSSPGGPSYEQYF. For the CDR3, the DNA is TGTGCCAGCAGCTCCCCGGGGGGGCCGTCCTACGAGCAGTACTTC.

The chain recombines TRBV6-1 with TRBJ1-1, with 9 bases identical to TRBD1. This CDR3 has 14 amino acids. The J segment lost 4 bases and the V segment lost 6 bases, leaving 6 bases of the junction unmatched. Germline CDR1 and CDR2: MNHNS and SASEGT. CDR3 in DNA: TGTGCCAGCAGACAACAGGGGGCCATCACTGAAGCTTTCTTT. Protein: CASRQQGAITEAFF.

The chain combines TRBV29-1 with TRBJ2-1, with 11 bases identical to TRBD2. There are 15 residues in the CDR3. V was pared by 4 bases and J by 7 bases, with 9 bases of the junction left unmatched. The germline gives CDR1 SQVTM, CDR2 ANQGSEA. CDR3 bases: TGCAGCGTTGCCATCCCTAGCGGGAGGACGAATGAGCAGTTCTTC. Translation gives CSVAIPSGRTNEQFF.

CDR3 sequence: CASGRLGAGSYEQYF. The CDR3 nucleotides read TGTGCCAGCGGTAGGTTAGGGGCAGGATCCTACGAGCAGTACTTC. The V call is TRBV28, the J call TRBJ2-7; TRBD1 might be the D (5 bases). CDR3 length: 15 amino acids. Germline assignment: CDR1 MDHEN and CDR2 SYDVKM. V was cut by 8 bases and J by 1 base, with 18 bases left in between.

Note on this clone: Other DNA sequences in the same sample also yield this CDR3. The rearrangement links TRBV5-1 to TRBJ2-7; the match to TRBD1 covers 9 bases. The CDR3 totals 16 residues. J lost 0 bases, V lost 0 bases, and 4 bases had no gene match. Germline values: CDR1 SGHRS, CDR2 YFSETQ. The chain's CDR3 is CASSLDGTGSSYEQYF. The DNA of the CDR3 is TGCGCCAGCAGCTTGGACGGGACAGGGAGCTCCTACGAGCAGTACTTC. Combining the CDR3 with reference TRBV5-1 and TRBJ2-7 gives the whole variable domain KAGVTQTPRYLIKTRGQQVTLSCSPISGHRSVSWYQQTPGQGLQFLFEYFSETQRNKGNFPGRFSGRQFSNSRSEMNVSTLELGDSALYLCASSLDGTGSSYEQYFGPGTRLTVT.

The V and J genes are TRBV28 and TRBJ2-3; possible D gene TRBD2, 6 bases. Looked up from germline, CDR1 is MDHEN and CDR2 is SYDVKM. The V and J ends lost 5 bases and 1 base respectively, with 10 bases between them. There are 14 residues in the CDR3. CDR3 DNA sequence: TGTGCCAGCAGTAGGCGGGACCGCACAGATACGCAGTATTTT. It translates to CASSRRDRTDTQYF.

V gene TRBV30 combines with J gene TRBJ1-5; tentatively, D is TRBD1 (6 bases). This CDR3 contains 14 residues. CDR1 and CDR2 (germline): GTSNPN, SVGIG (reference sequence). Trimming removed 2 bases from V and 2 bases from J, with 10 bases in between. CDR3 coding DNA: TGTGCCTGGAGTACAAGACAGGGCAATCAGCCCCAGCATTTT. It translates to CAWSTRQGNQPQHF. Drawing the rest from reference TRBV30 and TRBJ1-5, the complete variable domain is SQTIHQWPATLVQPVGSPLSLECTVEGTSNPNLYWYRQAAGRGLQLLFYSVGIGQISSEVPQNLSASRPQDRQFILSSKKLLLSDSGFYLCAWSTRQGNQPQHFGDGTRLSIL.

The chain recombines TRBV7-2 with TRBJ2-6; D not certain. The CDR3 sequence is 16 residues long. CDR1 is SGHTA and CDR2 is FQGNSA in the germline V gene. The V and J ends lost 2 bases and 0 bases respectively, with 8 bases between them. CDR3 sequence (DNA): TGTGCCAGCAGCTTACGCCCCGGCTCTGGGGCCAACGTCCTGACTTTC. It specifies CASSLRPGSGANVLTF.

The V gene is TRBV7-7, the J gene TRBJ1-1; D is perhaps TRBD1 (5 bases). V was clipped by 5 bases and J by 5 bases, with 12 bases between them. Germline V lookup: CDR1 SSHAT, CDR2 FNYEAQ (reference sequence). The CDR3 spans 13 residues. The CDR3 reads CASSLQERTEAFF. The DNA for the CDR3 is TGTGCCAGCAGCCTACAGGAAAGAACTGAAGCTTTCTTT.

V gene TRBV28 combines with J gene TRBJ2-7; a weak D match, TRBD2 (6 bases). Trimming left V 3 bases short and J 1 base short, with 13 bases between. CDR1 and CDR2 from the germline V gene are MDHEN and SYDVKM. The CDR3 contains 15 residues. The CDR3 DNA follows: TGTGCCAGCAGTTTCGTCATAAGCGGGTCCTACGAGCAGTACTTC. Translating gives CASSFVISGSYEQYF. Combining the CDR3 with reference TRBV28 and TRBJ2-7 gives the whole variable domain DVKVTQSSRYLVKRTGEKVFLECVQDMDHENMFWYRQDPGLGLRLIYFSYDVKMKEKGDIPEGYSVSREKKERFSLILESASTNQTSMYLCASSFVISGSYEQYFGPGTRLTVT.

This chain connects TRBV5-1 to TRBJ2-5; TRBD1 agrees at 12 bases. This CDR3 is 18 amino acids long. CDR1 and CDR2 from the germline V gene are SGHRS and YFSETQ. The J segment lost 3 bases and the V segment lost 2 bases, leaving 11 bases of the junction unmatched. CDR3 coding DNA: TGCGCCAGCAGCTTTAGGGGACAGGGGGCGTTGAGGGAAGAGACCCAGTACTTC. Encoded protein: CASSFRGQGALREETQYF.

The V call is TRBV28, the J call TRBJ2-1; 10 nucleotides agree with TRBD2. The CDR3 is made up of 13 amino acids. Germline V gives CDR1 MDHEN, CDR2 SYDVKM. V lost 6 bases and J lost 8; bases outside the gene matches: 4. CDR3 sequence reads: CASRLAGVDEQFF. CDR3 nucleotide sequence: TGTGCCAGCAGGCTAGCGGGAGTGGATGAGCAGTTCTTC.

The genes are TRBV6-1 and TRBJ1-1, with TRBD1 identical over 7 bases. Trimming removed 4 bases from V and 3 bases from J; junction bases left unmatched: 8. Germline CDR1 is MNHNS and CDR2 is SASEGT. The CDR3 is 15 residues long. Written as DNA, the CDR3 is TGTGCCAGCAGTGCCACAAGACAGGGCTACACTGAAGCTTTCTTT. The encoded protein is CASSATRQGYTEAFF.

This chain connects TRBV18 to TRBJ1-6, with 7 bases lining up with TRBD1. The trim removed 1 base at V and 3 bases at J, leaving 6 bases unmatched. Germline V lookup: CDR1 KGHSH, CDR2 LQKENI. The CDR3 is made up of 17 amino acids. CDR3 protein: CASSPRQGFDYNSPLHF. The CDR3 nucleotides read TGTGCCAGCTCACCACGACAGGGATTCGACTATAATTCACCCCTCCACTTT.

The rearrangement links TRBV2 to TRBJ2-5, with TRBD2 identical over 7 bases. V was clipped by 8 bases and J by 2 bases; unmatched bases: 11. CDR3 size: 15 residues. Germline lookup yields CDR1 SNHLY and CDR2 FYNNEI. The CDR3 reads CASRRLAKKQETQYF. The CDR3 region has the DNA TGTGCCAGCCGAAGACTAGCTAAGAAACAAGAGACCCAGTACTTC.

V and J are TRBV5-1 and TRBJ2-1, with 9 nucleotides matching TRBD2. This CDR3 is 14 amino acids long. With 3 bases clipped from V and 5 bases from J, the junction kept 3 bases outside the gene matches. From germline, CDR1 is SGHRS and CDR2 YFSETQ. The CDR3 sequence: CASSWAGGNNEQFF. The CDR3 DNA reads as TGCGCCAGCAGCTGGGCGGGAGGGAACAATGAGCAGTTCTTC.

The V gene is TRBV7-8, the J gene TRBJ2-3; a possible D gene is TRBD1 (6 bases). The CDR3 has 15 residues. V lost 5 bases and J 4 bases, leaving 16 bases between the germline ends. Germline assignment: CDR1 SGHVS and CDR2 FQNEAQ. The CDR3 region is CASSQTGVGSDTQYF. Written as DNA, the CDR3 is TGTGCCAGCAGCCAGACAGGTGTAGGGTCAGATACGCAGTATTTT.

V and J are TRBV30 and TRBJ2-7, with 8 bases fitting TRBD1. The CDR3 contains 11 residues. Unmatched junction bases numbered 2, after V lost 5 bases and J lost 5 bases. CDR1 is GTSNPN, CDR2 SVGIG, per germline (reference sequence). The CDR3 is CAWSTGDEQYF. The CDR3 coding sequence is TGTGCCTGGTCGACAGGGGACGAGCAGTACTTC.

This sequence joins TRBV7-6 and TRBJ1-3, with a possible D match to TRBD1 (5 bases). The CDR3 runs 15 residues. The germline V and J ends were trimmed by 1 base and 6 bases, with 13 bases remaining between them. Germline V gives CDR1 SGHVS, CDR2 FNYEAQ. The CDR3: CASSLEAGLSNTIYF. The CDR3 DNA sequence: TGTGCCAGCAGCTTAGAGGCAGGGTTATCAAACACCATATATTTT.

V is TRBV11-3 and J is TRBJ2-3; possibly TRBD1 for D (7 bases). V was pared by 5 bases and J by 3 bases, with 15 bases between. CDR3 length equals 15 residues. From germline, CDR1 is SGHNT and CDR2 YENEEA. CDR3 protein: CASSTTGEVTDTQYF. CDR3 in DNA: TGTGCCAGCAGCACAACAGGGGAGGTAACAGATACGCAGTATTTT.

The CDR3 sequence: CASSLGDRGREQYF. DNA of the CDR3: TGTGCCAGCAGCTTGGGGGACAGGGGGCGCGAGCAGTACTTC. The chain uses TRBV5-4 and TRBJ2-7; TRBD1 matches at 12 bases. Germline V CDR1 and CDR2: SGHNT, YYREEE (reference sequence). This CDR3 has 14 amino acids. After removal of 0 bases from V and 6 bases from J, the junction contained 1 base not matched to a gene.